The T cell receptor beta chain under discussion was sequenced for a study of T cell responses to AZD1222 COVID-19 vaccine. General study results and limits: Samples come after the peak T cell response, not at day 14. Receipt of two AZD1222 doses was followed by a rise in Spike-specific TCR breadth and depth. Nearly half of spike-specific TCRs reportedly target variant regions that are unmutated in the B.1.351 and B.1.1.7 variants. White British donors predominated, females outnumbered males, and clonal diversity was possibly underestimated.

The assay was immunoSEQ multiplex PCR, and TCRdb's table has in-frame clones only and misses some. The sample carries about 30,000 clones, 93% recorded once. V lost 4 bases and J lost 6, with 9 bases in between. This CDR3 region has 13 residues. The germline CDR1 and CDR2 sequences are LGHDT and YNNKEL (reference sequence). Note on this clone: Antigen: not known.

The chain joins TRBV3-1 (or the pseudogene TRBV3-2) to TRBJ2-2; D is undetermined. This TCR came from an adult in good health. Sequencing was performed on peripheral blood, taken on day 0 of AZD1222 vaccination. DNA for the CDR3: TGTGCCAGCAGCCTTAGTTGGGCCGGGGAGCTGTTTTTT. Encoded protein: CASSLSWAGELFF.